A single sample is the source of the 10 T cell receptor beta chains below, sequenced in a study of tumor-infiltrating lymphocytes in localized non-small cell lung cancer. Repertoires were generated with immunoSEQ multiplex PCR, while TCRdb's copy carries only in-frame clones and drops some. The data hold 20,000 to 30,000 clones, with roughly 63% observed a single time. Sequencing used lung tumor tissue. The receptors stem from a human donor with non-small cell lung cancer.

The J gene is TRBJ2-7, the V gene TRBV18; D is unresolved. CDR3 length: 13 residues. Germline loops: CDR1 KGHSH, CDR2 LQKENI. Trimming shortened V by 0 bases and J by 0 bases, and 3 bases separated the two germline ends. The CDR3 protein is CASSPPSSYEQYF. CDR3 DNA sequence: TGTGCCAGCTCACCACCTAGCTCCTACGAGCAGTACTTC.

The J gene is TRBJ2-5, the V gene TRBV4-1; 9 nucleotides align to TRBD2. Germline loops: CDR1 MGHRA, CDR2 YSYEKL. CDR3 length: 15 amino acids. The trim removed 4 bases at V and 2 bases at J, leaving 5 bases unmatched. The CDR3: CASSLAAGGQETQYF. In nucleotides, the CDR3 is TGCGCCAGCAGCCTCGCCGCGGGAGGGCAAGAGACCCAGTACTTC.

This sequence joins TRBV28 and TRBJ1-1; D is ambiguous. The V and J ends lost 2 bases and 1 base respectively, with 14 bases between them. The CDR3 has 16 amino acids. Germline CDR1 reads MDHEN; CDR2 reads SYDVKM. The CDR3 spells CASSLGLGRGNTEAFF. The CDR3 region has the DNA TGTGCCAGCAGTTTAGGTCTTGGGAGAGGGAACACTGAAGCTTTCTTT.

V gene TRBV18 combines with J gene TRBJ1-4; D might be TRBD1 (5 bases). This CDR3 has 13 residues. V gave up 3 bases and J gave up 10 bases, with 12 bases separating them. Per germline, CDR1 KGHSH and CDR2 LQKENI. CDR3 bases: TGTGCCAGCTCACCCCCCCTAAGGGGAAAACTGTTTTTT. Translating gives CASSPPLRGKLFF.

Concerning this clone itself: An end of the junction does not agree with germline; a read error may underlie this. The chain joins TRBV19 to TRBJ1-3; 9 nucleotides align to TRBD1. Germline values: CDR1 LNHDA, CDR2 SQIVND (reference sequence). The CDR3 is 16 amino acids. Here the CDR3 DNA reads TGTGCCAGTAGTGTAGAGACAGGGGGCTCTGGAAACACCATATATTTT. Residues: CASSVETGGSGNTIYF.

This rearrangement joins TRBV7-9 to TRBJ2-2; TRBD1 matches 7 bases. CDR3 length equals 15 residues. Per germline, CDR1 SEHNR and CDR2 FQNEAQ (reference sequence). The trim removed 5 bases at V and 3 bases at J, leaving 6 bases unmatched. DNA for the CDR3: TGTGCCAGCAGCCAGAAGACAGGGTACACCGGGGAGCTGTTTTTT. Translated: CASSQKTGYTGELFF.

CDR3 nucleotides: TGTGCCAGCAGCTTTCAGGGGGAGCTGTTTTTT. Its protein is CASSFQGELFF. The rearrangement uses TRBV7-9 and TRBJ2-2; unclear D gene. The V end was cut by 3 bases, the J end by 8 bases, with 4 bases between. CDR1 and CDR2 (germline): SEHNR, FQNEAQ (reference sequence). The CDR3 covers 11 residues.

The chain links TRBV28 to TRBJ1-1; tentatively, D is TRBD1 (6 bases). CDR1 and CDR2 from the germline V gene are MDHEN and SYDVKM. The CDR3 is 14 residues long. V was trimmed by 6 bases and J by 3 bases, leaving 14 bases between them. CDR3 coding DNA: TGTGCCAGCAGCCCGACTAGGGGGGACACTGAAGCTTTCTTT. As protein: CASSPTRGDTEAFF.

The V call is TRBV6-4, the J call TRBJ2-2; D possibly corresponds to TRBD2 (5 bases). The CDR3 runs 14 residues. With 5 bases removed from V and 4 bases from J, the gap between germline ends came to 11 bases. The germline V gene has CDR1 MRHNA and CDR2 SNTAGT. The chain's CDR3 is CASSSSRRTGELFF. CDR3 DNA sequence: TGTGCCAGCAGTTCTAGCAGGCGCACCGGGGAGCTGTTTTTT.

The chain couples TRBV9 to TRBJ1-1; no reliable D call. The V end was cut by 0 bases, the J end by 0 bases, with 3 bases between. CDR1 is SGDLS and CDR2 is YYNGEE in the germline V gene. This CDR3 spans 13 amino acids. DNA for the CDR3: TGTGCCAGCAGCGTAGAGGTGAACACTGAAGCTTTCTTT. Translation: CASSVEVNTEAFF.